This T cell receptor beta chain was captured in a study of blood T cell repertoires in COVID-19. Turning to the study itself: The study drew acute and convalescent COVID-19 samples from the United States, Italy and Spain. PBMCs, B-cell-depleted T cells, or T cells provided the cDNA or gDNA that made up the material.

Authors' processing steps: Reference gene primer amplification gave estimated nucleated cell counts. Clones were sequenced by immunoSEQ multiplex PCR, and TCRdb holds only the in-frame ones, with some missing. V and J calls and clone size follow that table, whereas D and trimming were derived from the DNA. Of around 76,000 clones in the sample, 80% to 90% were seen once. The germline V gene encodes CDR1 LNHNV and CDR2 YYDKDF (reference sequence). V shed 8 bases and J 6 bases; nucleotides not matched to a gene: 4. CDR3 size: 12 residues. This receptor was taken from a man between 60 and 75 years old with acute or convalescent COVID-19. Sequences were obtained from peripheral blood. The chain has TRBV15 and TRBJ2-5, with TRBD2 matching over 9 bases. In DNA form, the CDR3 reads TGTGCCACCGGCGGGGGGGCGAAGACCCAGTACTTC. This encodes CATGGGAKTQYF.